This TCR beta chain emerged from a study of blood T cell repertoires in COVID-19. Using immunoSEQ multiplex PCR, the repertoire was profiled, and TCRdb retains in-frame clones only, with some absent. Among tens of thousands of clones, about 88% were seen once, and the ten largest hold roughly 11%. The sample holds one count of this clone. The material sequenced was peripheral blood. The TCR originated in a man aged 55 to 70 with COVID-19, enrolled during active disease.

CDR3 protein: CASYPSDRESYEQYF. The CDR3 coding sequence is TGTGCCAGTTATCCGTCCGACAGGGAATCCTACGAGCAGTACTTC. This chain connects TRBV28 to TRBJ2-7; 7 bases agree with TRBD1. The CDR3 runs 15 residues. Germline CDR1 MDHEN, CDR2 SYDVKM. V was pared by 9 bases and J by 1 base, with 12 bases of the junction left unmatched.